This is a list of T cell receptor beta chains from one sample in a study of PD-1 blockade in classical Hodgkin lymphoma. Measured with immunoSEQ multiplex PCR; TCRdb has only the in-frame clones, and not every one. Among approximately 35,000 clones listed, roughly 92% were seen once. Sequencing was performed on peripheral blood mononuclear cells (PBMCs). The receptors stem from a human donor with classical Hodgkin lymphoma. Both conserved end residues are part of each CDR3. Fields, in order: D gene, clone size, J gene, V gene, CDR3 protein, CDR3 DNA. D genes are given only for firm matches. Rows may omit the clone size; those that give it use once, few, many or a size class.

- | - | TRBJ1-1 | TRBV11-2 | CASSLDQPGLNTEAFF | TGTGCCAGCAGCTTAGATCAGCCAGGCCTGAACACTGAAGCTTTCTTT
TRBD1 | - | TRBJ1-6 | TRBV7-9 | CASSLGPPGQGLSPLHF | TGTGCCAGCAGCTTAGGACCTCCCGGACAGGGACTTTCACCCCTCCACTTT
- | - | TRBJ1-5 | TRBV6-5 | CASSAGPWPQHF | TGTGCCAGCAGTGCCGGGCCATGGCCCCAGCATTTT
- | - | TRBJ1-3 | TRBV7-2 | CASSINKGVLLSSGNTIYF | TGTGCCAGCAGCATAAACAAGGGAGTGTTATTGAGCTCTGGAAACACCATATATTTT
TRBD2 | - | TRBJ2-1 | TRBV7-9 | CASSRLAGEKYNEQFF | TGTGCCAGCAGCCGATTAGCGGGAGAGAAATACAATGAGCAGTTCTTC
- | - | TRBJ1-2 | TRBV10-3 | CAISESAENYGYTF | TGTGCCATCAGTGAGTCGGCTGAAAACTATGGCTACACCTTC
- | - | TRBJ2-5 | TRBV29-1 | CSVDLEGDQETQYF | TGCAGCGTTGATTTAGAAGGGGACCAAGAGACCCAGTACTTC
- | - | TRBJ2-3 | TRBV7-9 | CASSSSGTGTDTQYF | TGTGCCAGCAGCTCTTCCGGGACTGGCACAGATACGCAGTATTTT
- | - | TRBJ1-1 | TRBV5-1 | CASSFSDSGGVLF | TGCGCCAGCAGCTTTTCAGACTCCGGGGGAGTTCTCTTT
- | - | TRBJ2-1 | TRBV5-4 | CASSPPGHEYNEQFF | TGTGCCAGCAGCCCCCCTGGACACGAGTACAATGAGCAGTTCTTC
TRBD1 | - | TRBJ2-7 | TRBV18 | CASSPGQGREQYF | TGTGCCAGCTCACCCGGACAGGGGCGGGAGCAGTACTTC
- | - | TRBJ2-1 | TRBV13 | CASSDEGRVGNEQFF | TGTGCCAGCAGTGATGAGGGGCGGGTCGGGAATGAGCAGTTCTTC
TRBD2 | - | TRBJ2-5 | TRBV4-1 | CASSLVLSGGKETQYF | TGCGCCAGCAGCCTAGTCCTAAGCGGGGGGAAAGAGACCCAGTACTTC
- | - | TRBJ1-5 | TRBV2 | CASTSERGNQPQHF | TGTGCCAGCACCTCGGAGAGGGGTAATCAGCCCCAGCATTTT
- | - | TRBJ1-2 | TRBV12-5 | CASGPHLGYGYTF | TGTGCTAGTGGTCCACACCTTGGCTATGGCTACACCTTC
- | - | TRBJ2-3 | TRBV30 | CAWAEMGTQYF | TGTGCCTGGGCTGAGATGGGTACGCAGTATTTT
- | - | TRBJ2-1 | TRBV19 | CASSPDYNNNEQFF | TGTGCCAGTAGTCCGGACTACAATAACAATGAGCAGTTCTTC
- | - | TRBJ2-2 | TRBV4-3 | CASSHLSGGTGELFF | TGCGCCAGCAGCCACCTCTCCGGGGGCACCGGGGAGCTGTTTTTT
TRBD1 | few | TRBJ2-5 | TRBV6-5 | CASSYRQGTYGTQYF | TGTGCCAGCAGTTACCGACAGGGGACTTACGGGACCCAGTACTTC
- | - | TRBJ1-2 | TRBV2 | CASIWYRDLNGYTF | TGTGCCAGCATCTGGTATCGAGATCTAAATGGCTACACCTTC
- | once | TRBJ1-4 | TRBV18 | CASSPPGDAEKLFF | TGTGCCAGCTCACCACCGGGAGACGCAGAAAAACTGTTTTTT
- | - | TRBJ2-7 | TRBV5-5 | CASSLRDGSSYEQYF | TGTGCCAGCAGCCTCCGGGACGGTAGCTCCTACGAGCAGTACTTC
- | - | TRBJ2-2 | TRBV4-1 | CASSQDRNTGELFF | TGCGCCAGCAGCCAGGACAGGAACACCGGGGAGCTGTTTTTT
TRBD1 | - | TRBJ1-5 | TRBV19 | CASSDRDLGQPQHF | TGTGCCAGTAGCGACAGGGATCTTGGTCAGCCCCAGCATTTT
- | - | TRBJ2-3 | TRBV5-1 | CASSFGTDLDTQYF | TGCGCCAGCAGCTTTGGGACGGATTTAGATACGCAGTATTTT
- | - | TRBJ2-7 | TRBV18 | CASSPRGGWEQYF | TGTGCCAGCTCACCGAGGGGGGGCTGGGAGCAGTACTTC
- | - | TRBJ2-2 | TRBV5-6 | CASSFGRGGELFF | TGTGCCAGCAGCTTCGGGCGGGGCGGGGAGCTGTTTTTT
- | - | TRBJ1-2 | TRBV14 | CASSRYRNGYTF | TGTGCCAGCAGCCGCTACAGAAATGGCTACACCTTC
- | - | TRBJ1-1 | TRBV18 | CASSPLTAYTEAFF | TGTGCCAGCTCACCACTGACGGCCTACACTGAAGCTTTCTTT
TRBD1 | - | TRBJ2-7 | TRBV4-1 | CASSQDLRASDRVGEQYF | TGCGCCAGCAGCCAAGATCTTCGGGCGTCGGACAGGGTGGGGGAGCAGTACTTC
- | - | TRBJ2-1 | TRBV5-5 | CASSLAGSGMGYNEQFF | TGTGCCAGCAGCTTGGCCGGATCGGGTATGGGTTACAATGAGCAGTTCTTC
- | - | TRBJ1-2 | TRBV28 | CASSSKGWGYYGYTF | TGTGCCAGCAGTTCGAAGGGATGGGGCTACTATGGCTACACCTTC